This is a list of T cell receptor beta chains from one sample in a study of CD8 T cells in Susac syndrome. TCRdb re-called the immunoSEQ multiplex PCR reads with MiXCR, one entry per CDR3 protein. This repertoire shows fewer than 350,000 distinct CDR3 sequences, just over 90% found once; its top ten account for 0.065%. Sequencing used CD4+ T cells from PBMCs. The source is a human donor with multiple sclerosis. The CDR3 runs from the conserved cysteine through the conserved F or W. Size is stated for part of the rows, as once, few or many counts, or as a class when the clone is expanded.

clone_size,v_call,cdr3_length,cdr3_aa
-,TRBV11-3,14,CASSTGQGIGEQFF
-,TRBV12-3/TRBV12-4,13,CASSDLAKNIQYF
-,TRBV4-1,16,CASSQPHWDSYNEQFF
once,TRBV7-3,14,CASSSQSGDTEAFF
-,TRBV7-3,16,CASSLLAGGPPDEQFF
-,TRBV2,16,CASSEGREPTGETQYF
-,TRBV27,16,CASSFGTRGRTNEQFF
-,TRBV15,14,CATSRGTRTDTQYF
-,TRBV20-1,13,CSVRTGDWGGYTF
-,TRBV27,13,CASSLKTGGTQYF
-,TRBV6-5,14,CASSPTPTNEKLFF
-,TRBV29-1,15,CSVVISGFGTDTQYF
once,TRBV6-1,15,CASRRDRGNTGELFF
-,TRBV2,12,CASSEPFGEQFF
-,TRBV20-1,14,CSARPWGLNTEAFF
-,TRBV29-1,14,CSAPGTSGRRTQYF
-,TRBV29-1,13,CSVKASGRGEQFF
-,TRBV6-2/TRBV6-3,15,CASSYGGTTYNEQFF
-,TRBV7-2,13,CASARRESYEQYF
few,TRBV4-2,16,CASSQGTSGSYNEQFF
-,TRBV5-1,17,CASSRRLAGYLTGELFF
-,TRBV27,15,CASSVGLAGGYEQYF
once,TRBV12-5,16,CASGLVSPGQGGPQHF
-,TRBV20-1,15,CSARSGGPYNSPLHF
-,TRBV29-1,15,CSVEWIGDVNTEAFF
once,TRBV6-1,18,CASSPSRRSPGGAYEQYF
-,TRBV12-3/TRBV12-4,19,CASSFVPWASGRPMYEQFF
-,TRBV29-1,15,CSVGDTRFRGDTQYF
-,TRBV10-3,14,CAISEERRDQPQHF